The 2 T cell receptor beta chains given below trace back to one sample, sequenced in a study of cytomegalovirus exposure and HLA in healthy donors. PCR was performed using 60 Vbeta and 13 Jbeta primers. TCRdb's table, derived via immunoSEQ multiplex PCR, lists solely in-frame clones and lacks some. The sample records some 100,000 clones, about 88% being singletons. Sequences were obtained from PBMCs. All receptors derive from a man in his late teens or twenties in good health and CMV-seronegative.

The CDR3 DNA reads TGTGCCAGCATCCTTGGCGGAGGACGCACAGATACGCAGTATTTT. Protein sequence: CASILGGGRTDTQYF. V and J are TRBV2 and TRBJ2-3; D possibly corresponds to TRBD2 (5 bases). The CDR3 has 15 residues. Per germline, CDR1 SNHLY and CDR2 FYNNEI. V shed 7 bases and J shed 1 base, with 15 bases lying between them. Full variable domain (missing parts from reference TRBV2 and TRBJ2-3): EPEVTQTPSHQVTQMGQEVILRCVPISNHLYFYWYRQILGQKVEFLVSFYNNEISEKSEIFDDQFSVERPDGSNFTLKIRSTKLEDSAMYFCASILGGGRTDTQYFGPGTRLTVL.

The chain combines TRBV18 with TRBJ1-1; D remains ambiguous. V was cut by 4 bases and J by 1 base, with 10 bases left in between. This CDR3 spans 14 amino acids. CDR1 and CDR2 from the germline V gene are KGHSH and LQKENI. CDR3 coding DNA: TGTGCCAGCTCACTTGCGGTCCCGAACACTGAAGCTTTCTTT. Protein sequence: CASSLAVPNTEAFF.